Detailed here is one TCR beta chain. The antigen is undetermined. The donors were part of the validation cohort, which consisted of more than 90 subjects and was separate from the first cohort of roughly 620 subjects. This table comes from immunoSEQ multiplex PCR, and its TCRdb copy is limited to in-frame clones, with some not included. This table has a few hundred thousand clones, 80% to 90% appearing once. The source of the sample is a study of cytomegalovirus exposure and HLA in healthy donors. About the research overall: The same platform as the roughly 630 first-cohort repertoires was used for the 95 to 150 validation repertoires, a later analysis reported.

Study observations and caveats: Associated with cytomegalovirus, according to the listing, were 150 to 200 TCR beta chains.

Sample: PBMCs. The receptor comes from a young woman in good health and CMV-seronegative.

CDR3 loop: CASSRPKREGRYEQYF. For the CDR3, the DNA is TGTGCCAGCAGTCGACCCAAGCGGGAGGGCCGCTACGAGCAGTACTTC. The chain recombines TRBV28 with TRBJ2-7; 10 positions match TRBD2. The germline V gene has CDR1 MDHEN and CDR2 SYDVKM. CDR3 length: 16 residues. V shed 5 bases and J 3 bases; nucleotides not matched to a gene: 10. The complete variable domain, with remaining parts taken from reference TRBV28 and TRBJ2-7, reads DVKVTQSSRYLVKRTGEKVFLECVQDMDHENMFWYRQDPGLGLRLIYFSYDVKMKEKGDIPEGYSVSREKKERFSLILESASTNQTSMYLCASSRPKREGRYEQYFGPGTRLTVT.